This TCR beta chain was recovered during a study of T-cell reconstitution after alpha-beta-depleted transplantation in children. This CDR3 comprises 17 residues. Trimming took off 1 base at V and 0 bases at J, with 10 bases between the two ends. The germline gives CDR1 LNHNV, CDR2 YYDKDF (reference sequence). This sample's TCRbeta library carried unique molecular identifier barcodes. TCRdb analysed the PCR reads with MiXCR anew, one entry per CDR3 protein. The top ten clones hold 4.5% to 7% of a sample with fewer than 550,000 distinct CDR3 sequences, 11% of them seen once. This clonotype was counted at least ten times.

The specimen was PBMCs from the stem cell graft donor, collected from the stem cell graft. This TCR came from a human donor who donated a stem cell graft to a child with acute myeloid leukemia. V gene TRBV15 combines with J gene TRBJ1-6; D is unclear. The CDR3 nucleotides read TGTGCCACCAGCAGAGTGGCGGCTAGCTCCTATAATTCACCCCTCCACTTT. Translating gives CATSRVAASSYNSPLHF.